The present T cell receptor (beta chain) was sequenced within a study of cytomegalovirus exposure and HLA in healthy donors. Findings and limits, study-wide: Reports credit the classifier with highly specific, highly sensitive diagnosis of cytomegalovirus status. Confirmation in vitro established that a few CMV-associated chains were specific for CMV antigens.

Details on this clone: What it recognizes is unknown.

Method: immunoSEQ multiplex PCR; TCRdb's copy keeps in-frame clones and lacks some. Of about 300,000 clones in the sample, approximately 88% were seen once. Among the roughly 120 subjects of the validation cohort, separate from the roughly 600-subject first cohort, were the donors. The sequence was collected from a woman younger than 30 in good health and CMV-seronegative. The sequenced sample was PBMCs.

CDR3 bases: TGTGCCAGCAGTTACTCTAGGAACAGTGAGCAGTACTTC. Its translation: CASSYSRNSEQYF. The chain employs TRBV6-5 and TRBJ2-7; no reliable D call. Trimming removed 0 bases from V and 7 bases from J, with 10 bases in between. The CDR3 extends over 13 amino acids. Germline-derived CDR1 and CDR2 are MNHEY and SVGAGI.